Listed here are 30 T cell receptor beta chains from one sample, sequenced in a study of blood T cell repertoires in COVID-19. Libraries were prepared by immunoSEQ multiplex PCR; TCRdb keeps only in-frame clonotypes and omits some of them. Of approximately 260,000 clones detected, nearly 90% appear once; the ten largest clones hold 4% to 5%. The sample was peripheral blood. The receptors originated from a woman in her forties who had recovered from COVID-19.

The chain carries TRBV6-5 and TRBJ2-1, with 8 bases identical to TRBD2. V dropped 8 bases and J dropped 8; count of bases not matched to a gene: 11. The CDR3 runs to 14 residues. CDR1 and CDR2 (germline): MNHEY, SVGAGI. For the CDR3, the DNA is TGTGCCAGCGCCCAAGCGGGGGTAATGTATGAGCAGTTCTTC. This gives the protein CASAQAGVMYEQFF.

This clone was observed a single time. The chain couples TRBV10-3 to TRBJ2-2; TRBD2 aligns across 9 bases. CDR3 size: 15 residues. Germline V gene lookup returns CDR1 ENHRY and CDR2 SYGVKD. V dropped 6 bases and J dropped 5; count of bases not matched to a gene: 7. The CDR3 region is CAIRTGLAGTGELFF. CDR3 nucleotides: TGTGCCATCAGGACGGGGCTAGCGGGAACCGGGGAGCTGTTTTTT.

J is TRBJ1-3 and V is TRBV19; 10 positions agree with TRBD1. The trim removed 3 bases at V and 2 bases at J, leaving 4 bases unmatched. Germline values: CDR1 LNHDA, CDR2 SQIVND (reference sequence). This CDR3 region has 16 residues. CDR3 residues: CASSMIGTGAGNTIYF. The CDR3 DNA reads as TGTGCCAGTAGTATGATAGGGACAGGGGCTGGAAACACCATATATTTT.

The rearrangement uses TRBV6-5 and TRBJ2-1; perhaps TRBD1 as D (5 bases). Looked up from germline, CDR1 is MNHEY and CDR2 is SVGAGI. V gave up 2 bases and J gave up 1 base, with 12 bases separating them. The CDR3 contains 16 residues. The CDR3 loop is CASSYGQSQSYNEQFF. The CDR3 DNA is TGTGCCAGCAGTTACGGACAATCGCAATCCTACAATGAGCAGTTCTTC.

The V gene is TRBV3-1 (or the pseudogene TRBV3-2), the J gene TRBJ2-5, with D uncertain. Trimming pared 2 bases from V and 3 bases from J, leaving 7 bases between. CDR1 is LGHDT, CDR2 YNNKEL, per germline (reference sequence). The CDR3 has 13 residues. The chain's CDR3 is CASSQSGKETQYF. CDR3 bases: TGTGCCAGCAGCCAAAGTGGCAAAGAGACCCAGTACTTC.

The rearrangement joins TRBV7-2 to TRBJ1-1; D may be TRBD1 (6 bases). The ends were cut back, 4 bases at V and 5 bases at J, with 14 bases in the middle. The germline V gene has CDR1 SGHTA and CDR2 FQGNSA. The CDR3 spans 14 residues. The chain's CDR3 is CASSWDDRRTEAFF. DNA for the CDR3: TGTGCCAGCAGCTGGGATGACAGGAGGACTGAAGCTTTCTTT. Full variable domain (outside the CDR3, taken from reference TRBV7-2 and TRBJ1-1): GAGVSQSPSNKVTEKGKDVELRCDPISGHTALYWYRQSLGQGLEFLIYFQGNSAPDKSGLPSDRFSAERTGGSVSTLTIQRTQQEDSAVYLCASSWDDRRTEAFFGQGTRLTVV.

The chain has TRBV5-1 and TRBJ1-4; 8 nucleotides match TRBD1. Germline V gene data show CDR1 as SGHRS and CDR2 as YFSETQ. V lost 3 bases to trimming and J lost 2 bases; unmatched junction nucleotides: 3. The CDR3 has 15 amino acids. As DNA, the CDR3 is TGCGCCAGCAGCTGGCAGGGGGCGACTAATGAAAAACTGTTTTTT. It is translated as CASSWQGATNEKLFF.

The chain uses TRBV11-3 and TRBJ2-2, with 8 bases aligning to TRBD1. After removal of 6 bases from V and 5 bases from J, the junction contained 8 bases not matched to a gene. The germline CDR1 and CDR2 sequences are SGHNT and YENEEA. This CDR3 contains 15 residues. The CDR3 region is CASRQTGEKTGELFF. For the CDR3, the DNA is TGTGCCAGCAGACAGACAGGGGAAAAAACCGGGGAGCTGTTTTTT.

The chain couples TRBV21-1 to TRBJ2-7; TRBD1 is the table's D call and was not checked against the DNA. TRBV21-1 constitutes a pseudogene. The CDR3 has 15 residues. In DNA form, the CDR3 reads TGTGCCAGCAGCAGGACACCATTGGACCGCTACGAGCAGTACTTC. Translated: CASSRTPLDRYEQYF.

The rearrangement uses TRBV20-1 and TRBJ2-7; 9 positions match TRBD2. Germline lookup yields CDR1 DFQATT and CDR2 SNEGSKA (reference sequence). The CDR3 contains 11 residues. As DNA, the CDR3 is TGCAGGGCGGGAGGGCCCTACGAGCAGTACTTC. It yields the protein CRAGGPYEQYF.

This clone came up once. The chain carries TRBV11-2 and TRBJ2-1, with D uncertain. The germline gives CDR1 SGHAT, CDR2 FQNNGV. The CDR3 has 13 amino acids. Trimming stripped 1 base from V and 6 bases from J, with 7 bases between. CDR3 sequence (DNA): TGTGCCAGCAGCTTAGGGCTTGGCAATGAGCAGTTCTTC. This gives the protein CASSLGLGNEQFF.

CDR3 sequence reads: CASSMRRTQETQYF. The CDR3 nucleotides read TGTGCCAGTAGTATGCGCAGGACTCAAGAGACCCAGTACTTC. The rearrangement joins TRBV19 to TRBJ2-5, with a tentative D call TRBD2 (5 bases). Germline assignment: CDR1 LNHDA and CDR2 SQIVND (reference sequence). V dropped 3 bases and J dropped 2 bases, with 10 bases sitting between them. The CDR3 runs 14 residues.

The V gene is TRBV6-5, the J gene TRBJ2-5; D unclear. This CDR3 is 14 amino acids long. The V end was cut by 0 bases, the J end by 5 bases, with 10 bases between. Germline loops: CDR1 MNHEY, CDR2 SVGAGI. DNA of the CDR3: TGTGCCAGCAGTTACTCGAGGCTGGCCGAGACCCAGTACTTC. It codes for CASSYSRLAETQYF.

The rearrangement uses TRBV7-6 and TRBJ2-7, with TRBD2 matching over 7 bases. Germline assignment: CDR1 SGHVS and CDR2 FNYEAQ. The CDR3 runs to 14 residues. Trimming at V came to 5 bases and at J to 4 bases, leaving 8 bases not matched to a gene. This chain's CDR3 is CASSPGEGGYEQYF. The CDR3 region has the DNA TGTGCCAGCAGCCCGGGGGAGGGAGGATACGAGCAGTACTTC.

This chain connects TRBV29-1 to TRBJ1-1; TRBD1 might be the D (5 bases). The CDR3 loop spans 15 amino acids. Germline CDR1 reads SQVTM; CDR2 reads ANQGSEA. Deletions cut 4 bases from V and 4 bases from J, with 19 bases between. The DNA for the CDR3 is TGCAGCGTTGGGAGGGACCCGGGGTGGGGCACTGAAGCTTTCTTT. It yields the protein CSVGRDPGWGTEAFF.

This clone was observed once. The CDR3 bases are TGTGCCAGCAGTTACTCGAGCACTCTCCAAGAGACCCAGTACTTC. This encodes CASSYSSTLQETQYF. The chain has TRBV6-5 and TRBJ2-5; D remains unclear. In germline, CDR1 is MNHEY, CDR2 SVGAGI. The V end was cut by 0 bases, the J end by 1 base, with 9 bases between. This CDR3 has 15 amino acids.

The chain joins TRBV4-3 to TRBJ2-3; 7 positions match TRBD2. Per the germline V gene, CDR1 is LGHNA and CDR2 is YSLEER. The CDR3 has 17 residues. With 3 bases clipped from V and 1 base from J, the junction kept 10 bases outside the gene matches. CDR3 nucleotide sequence: TGCGCCAGCAGCCACGGCTTTCAGCGGGAACGCACAGATACGCAGTATTTT. Amino acid sequence: CASSHGFQRERTDTQYF.

V is TRBV6-6 and J is TRBJ1-1; 7 bases are a match to TRBD1. V shed 8 bases, J shed 8 bases, and the junction held 14 bases outside the gene matches. CDR3 length: 14 amino acids. Germline lookup yields CDR1 MNHNY and CDR2 SVGAGI (reference sequence). The CDR3 sequence: CASRLGDSSWEAFF. The CDR3 nucleotides are TGTGCCAGCCGACTGGGGGACAGCTCCTGGGAAGCTTTCTTT.

The chain has TRBV27 and TRBJ1-4; TRBD1 matches 7 bases. The germline CDR1 and CDR2 sequences are MNHEY and SMNVEV (reference sequence). V trimming: 6 bases; J trimming: 8 bases; junction bases outside the gene matches: 6. The CDR3 length is 13 residues. CDR3 sequence reads: CASRGRGREKLFF. The CDR3 bases are TGTGCCAGCAGGGGCAGGGGGAGGGAAAAACTGTTTTTT.

The chain employs TRBV25-1 and TRBJ1-2, with no clear D. From germline, CDR1 is MGHDK and CDR2 SYGVNS. V dropped 2 bases and J dropped 3 bases, with 10 bases sitting between them. The CDR3 runs 14 residues. The CDR3 DNA reads as TGTGCCAGCAGTGAAGGTAGAAAACACTATGGCTACACCTTC. This gives the protein CASSEGRKHYGYTF.

The J gene is TRBJ1-3, the V gene TRBV5-6, with D unresolved. Trimming pared 5 bases from V and 0 bases from J, leaving 9 bases between. Per the germline V gene, CDR1 is SGHDT and CDR2 is YYEEEE. The CDR3 runs 14 residues. CDR3 amino acids: CASSFGISGNTIYF. CDR3 nucleotides: TGTGCCAGCAGTTTCGGGATCTCTGGAAACACCATATATTTT.

The V and J genes are TRBV4-1 and TRBJ1-2; the match to TRBD1 covers 9 bases. In germline, CDR1 is MGHRA, CDR2 YSYEKL. Losses at the gene ends were 0 bases for V and 3 bases for J; bases not matched to a gene: 2. The CDR3 is made up of 15 amino acids. CDR3 loop: CASSQEGTGYYGYTF. The CDR3, as DNA: TGCGCCAGCAGCCAAGAAGGGACAGGGTACTATGGCTACACCTTC.

The chain combines TRBV28 with TRBJ1-1; 12 bases are shared with TRBD1. The CDR3 has 16 residues. Germline V lookup: CDR1 MDHEN, CDR2 SYDVKM. Trimming at V came to 2 bases and at J to 5 bases, leaving 6 bases not matched to a gene. The CDR3 sequence is CASSLGGQGASTEAFF. The CDR3 DNA follows: TGTGCCAGCAGTTTAGGGGGACAGGGGGCCTCAACTGAAGCTTTCTTT. The complete variable domain, with remaining parts taken from reference TRBV28 and TRBJ1-1, reads DVKVTQSSRYLVKRTGEKVFLECVQDMDHENMFWYRQDPGLGLRLIYFSYDVKMKEKGDIPEGYSVSREKKERFSLILESASTNQTSMYLCASSLGGQGASTEAFFGQGTRLTVV.

The V call is TRBV19, the J call TRBJ1-1, with 7 bases matching TRBD1. The trim removed 5 bases at V and 2 bases at J, leaving 8 bases unmatched. The CDR3 totals 15 residues. The germline V gene encodes CDR1 LNHDA and CDR2 SQIVND (reference sequence). CDR3 in amino acids: CASSPRTGVNTEAFF. CDR3 in DNA: TGTGCCAGTAGTCCCCGAACAGGGGTAAACACTGAAGCTTTCTTT.

This clone came up once. J is TRBJ2-5 and V is TRBV15; D is unresolved. The CDR3 is 13 residues long. Germline CDR1 reads LNHNV; CDR2 reads YYDKDF (reference sequence). The V end lost 5 bases, the J end lost 1 base, and 8 bases lay between the germline ends. The CDR3 loop reads CATSGRRQETQYF. CDR3 bases: TGTGCCACCAGCGGCCGCCGCCAAGAGACCCAGTACTTC.

V and J are TRBV5-4 and TRBJ2-2, with 14 nucleotides matching TRBD2. This CDR3 spans 17 amino acids. Germline trimming cut 0 bases from V and 7 bases from J; bases unmatched to any gene: 5. Germline CDR1 reads SGHNT; CDR2 reads YYREEE (reference sequence). The DNA of the CDR3 is TGTGCCAGCAGCTTGGAGGGACTAGCGGGAGCCCACGGGGAGCTGTTTTTT. This translates into CASSLEGLAGAHGELFF.

The chain employs TRBV10-3 and TRBJ1-4; 11 positions agree with TRBD1. This CDR3 has 14 residues. With V trimmed by 6 bases and J by 6 bases, 3 bases remained unmatched. The germline gives CDR1 ENHRY, CDR2 SYGVKD. The CDR3 DNA follows: TGTGCCATCAGACCGGGACAGGGGGATGAAAAACTGTTTTTT. Amino acids: CAIRPGQGDEKLFF.

The chain combines TRBV9 with TRBJ2-3; D remains unclear. The ends were cut back, 0 bases at V and 6 bases at J, with 14 bases in the middle. The length of the CDR3 is 15 residues. Per the germline V gene, CDR1 is SGDLS and CDR2 is YYNGEE. CDR3 in amino acids: CASSVAPGRSDTQYF. CDR3 sequence (DNA): TGTGCCAGCAGCGTAGCCCCCGGTCGGTCGGATACGCAGTATTTT.

The V and J genes are TRBV5-1 and TRBJ2-1; D gene ambiguous. Deletions cut 0 bases from V and 9 bases from J, with 10 bases between. CDR1 is SGHRS and CDR2 is YFSETQ in the germline V gene. The CDR3 is 13 amino acids. The CDR3 DNA follows: TGCGCCAGCAGCTTGGCGGGTCTGCCTGAGCAGTTCTTC. Amino acids: CASSLAGLPEQFF.

In DNA, the CDR3 is TGTGCCAGTAGTGCGGGGACCTCCCGGGCATATGGCTACACCTTC. Its translation: CASSAGTSRAYGYTF. The chain joins TRBV19 to TRBJ1-2, with D possibly being TRBD1 (5 bases). Looked up from germline, CDR1 is LNHDA and CDR2 is SQIVND (reference sequence). This CDR3 spans 15 amino acids. Trimming left V 5 bases short and J 5 bases short, with 18 bases between.